This T cell receptor (beta chain) appears in the sequencing data of a study of neurological immune-mediated disorders. This clonotype has a count of ten or more. This CDR3 comprises 15 residues. The V and J ends lost 6 bases and 4 bases, in that order; junction bases with no gene match: 7. Synthesis of cDNA was performed by 5'RACE using 10-nucleotide random UMIs. TCRdb itself ran the 5' RACE reads through MiXCR, one entry per CDR3 protein. Of some 61,000 distinct CDR3 sequences detected, 3.9% appear once; the ten largest clones hold 1% to 1.5%. This sequence joins TRBV12-3 or TRBV12-4 and TRBJ1-5, with 9 bases that match TRBD1. The sequence came from a man in his thirties or forties with multiple sclerosis. The material sequenced was PBMCs. The DNA of the CDR3 is TGTGCCAGCAGCCCCTCAGACAGGGGGAATCAGCCCCAGCATTTT. This codes for CASSPSDRGNQPQHF.